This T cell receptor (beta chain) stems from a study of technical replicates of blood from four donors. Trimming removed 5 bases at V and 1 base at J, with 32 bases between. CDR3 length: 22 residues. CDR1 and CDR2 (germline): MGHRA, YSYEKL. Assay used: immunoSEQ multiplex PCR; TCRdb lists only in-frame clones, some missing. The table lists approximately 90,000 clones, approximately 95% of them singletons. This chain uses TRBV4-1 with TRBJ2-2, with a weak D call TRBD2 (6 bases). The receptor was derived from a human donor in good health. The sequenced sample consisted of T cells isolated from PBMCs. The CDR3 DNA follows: TGCGCCAGCAGCTACCCCAAATTGGAGGGCAGACCAGAACATCGGAACACCGGGGAGCTGTTTTTT. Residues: CASSYPKLEGRPEHRNTGELFF.